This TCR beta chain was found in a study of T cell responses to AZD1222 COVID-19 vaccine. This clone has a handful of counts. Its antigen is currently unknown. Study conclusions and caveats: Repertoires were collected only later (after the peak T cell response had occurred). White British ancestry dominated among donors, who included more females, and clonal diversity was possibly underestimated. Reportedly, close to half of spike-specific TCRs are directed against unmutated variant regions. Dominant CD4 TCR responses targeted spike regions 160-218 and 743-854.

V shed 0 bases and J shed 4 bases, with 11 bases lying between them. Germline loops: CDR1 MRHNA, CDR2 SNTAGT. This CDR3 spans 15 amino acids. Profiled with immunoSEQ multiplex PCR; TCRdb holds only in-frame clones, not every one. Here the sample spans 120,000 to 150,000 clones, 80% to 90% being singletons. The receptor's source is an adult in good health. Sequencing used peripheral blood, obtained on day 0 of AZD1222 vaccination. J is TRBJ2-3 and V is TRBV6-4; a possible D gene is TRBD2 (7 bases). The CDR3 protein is CASSDSMGGPDTQYF. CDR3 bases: TGTGCCAGCAGTGACTCGATGGGGGGGCCAGATACGCAGTATTTT.